Each of the 27 T cell receptor beta chains below was sequenced from the same sample in a study of blood T cell repertoires in COVID-19. TCRdb's copy holds only in-frame clones and misses some; the assay was immunoSEQ multiplex PCR. Found here are over 90,000 clones, around four fifths of them singletons; the top ten hold around 11%. The sample taken for sequencing was peripheral blood. The origin of the receptors is a human donor in a cohort sampled during active COVID-19.

Here the CDR3 reads CAPGNSYEQYF. CDR3 DNA sequence: TGTGCCCCAGGAAATTCCTACGAGCAGTACTTC. The chain is built from TRBV21-1 and TRBJ2-7; the tabulated D call, TRBD1, remains unverified against the DNA. TRBV21-1 is flagged as a pseudogene. This CDR3 is 11 amino acids long.

The sample holds a few counts of this clone. The chain joins TRBV30 to TRBJ1-5, with 12 bases matching TRBD1. Germline-derived CDR1 and CDR2 are GTSNPN and SVGIG (reference sequence). Losses at the gene ends were 3 bases for V and 0 bases for J; bases not matched to a gene: 6. CDR3 length: 17 residues. CDR3 in amino acids: CAWRDRDRGPSNQPQHF. CDR3 in DNA: TGTGCCTGGAGAGACCGGGACAGGGGGCCTAGCAATCAGCCCCAGCATTTT.

The genes are TRBV2 and TRBJ2-2; 9 bases line up with TRBD2. The trim removed 4 bases at V and 2 bases at J, leaving 8 bases unmatched. The CDR3 loop spans 17 amino acids. The germline V gene encodes CDR1 SNHLY and CDR2 FYNNEI. Written as DNA, the CDR3 is TGTGCCAGCAGTGGGAATAGCGGGGGCCGAAACACCGGGGAGCTGTTTTTT. Its translation: CASSGNSGGRNTGELFF.

This clone was counted a few times. The V and J genes are TRBV11-3 and TRBJ1-6; 10 positions match TRBD1. The CDR3 spans 16 residues. In germline, CDR1 is SGHNT, CDR2 YENEEA. The junction had 6 bases not matched to a gene; V was cut back by 4 bases and J by 6 bases. The CDR3 loop is CASSSPGTGVNSPLHF. The CDR3 DNA reads as TGTGCCAGCAGCTCACCAGGGACAGGGGTTAATTCACCCCTCCACTTT.

The rearrangement joins TRBV9 to TRBJ1-6, with 7 bases identical to TRBD1. From germline, CDR1 is SGDLS and CDR2 YYNGEE. V shed 5 bases and J 7 bases; nucleotides not matched to a gene: 9. This CDR3 contains 15 residues. This CDR3 reads CASREGTAENSPLHF. CDR3 bases: TGTGCCAGCAGGGAAGGGACAGCTGAAAATTCACCCCTCCACTTT.

V usage is TRBV19 and J usage is TRBJ1-2; D might be TRBD1 (6 bases). The germline CDR1 and CDR2 sequences are LNHDA and SQIVND (reference sequence). The V and J ends lost 5 bases and 7 bases respectively, with 14 bases between them. CDR3 size: 13 residues. CDR3: CASSERTASGYTF. CDR3 bases: TGTGCCAGTAGTGAACGGACAGCCTCTGGCTACACCTTC.

The chain joins TRBV5-1 to TRBJ2-5; 8 bases map to TRBD2. Germline V gene sequence: CDR1 SGHRS, CDR2 YFSETQ. The V and J ends lost 4 bases and 4 bases, in that order; junction bases with no gene match: 6. The CDR3 is 14 amino acids. CDR3 DNA: TGCGCCAGCAGCCCGGGACTAGAGGCAGAGACCCAGTACTTC. This translates into CASSPGLEAETQYF.

This clone was picked up one time. The V gene is TRBV19, the J gene TRBJ2-1; D is unclear. V was trimmed by 1 base and J by 0 bases, leaving 10 bases between them. The germline CDR1 and CDR2 sequences are LNHDA and SQIVND (reference sequence). This CDR3 contains 16 residues. CDR3: CASSIAPRGSYNEQFF. As DNA, the CDR3 is TGTGCCAGTAGTATAGCCCCTAGAGGCTCCTACAATGAGCAGTTCTTC.

The genes are TRBV27 and TRBJ1-2; D possibly corresponds to TRBD1 (6 bases). Trimming took off 3 bases at V and 6 bases at J, with 11 bases between the two ends. The CDR3 contains 13 residues. Per germline, CDR1 MNHEY and CDR2 SMNVEV (reference sequence). The CDR3 here is CASSLDRIHGYTF. CDR3 sequence (DNA): TGTGCCAGCAGTTTGGACAGAATCCATGGCTACACCTTC.

This clone appeared a single time. J is TRBJ1-2 and V is TRBV14; D might be TRBD1 (5 bases). The ends were cut back, 0 bases at V and 4 bases at J, with 15 bases in the middle. Germline lookup yields CDR1 SGHDN and CDR2 FVKESK. CDR3 length: 16 amino acids. The CDR3 protein is CASSQEGGREAYGYTF. As DNA, the CDR3 is TGTGCCAGCAGCCAAGAGGGCGGCAGGGAGGCCTATGGCTACACCTTC.

The chain has TRBV3-1 (or the pseudogene TRBV3-2) and TRBJ2-5; 13 nucleotides line up with TRBD2. V lost 5 bases to trimming and J lost 5 bases; unmatched junction nucleotides: 5. The CDR3 is 15 residues long. In germline, CDR1 is LGHDT, CDR2 YNNKEL (reference sequence). This CDR3 is CASSRGLAGLETQYF. DNA for the CDR3: TGTGCCAGCAGCAGGGGACTAGCGGGGTTGGAGACCCAGTACTTC.

This clone was counted only a few times. This chain connects TRBV5-4 to TRBJ2-3; 7 nucleotides line up with TRBD2. V dropped 4 bases and J dropped 4; count of bases not matched to a gene: 6. The CDR3 has 14 residues. Per the germline V gene, CDR1 is SGHNT and CDR2 is YYREEE (reference sequence). The DNA of the CDR3 is TGTGCCAGCAGCCGGGCTGGGGGGGCAGATACGCAGTATTTT. As protein: CASSRAGGADTQYF.

This chain links TRBV20-1 with TRBJ2-1; unclear D gene. Per germline, CDR1 DFQATT and CDR2 SNEGSKA (reference sequence). CDR3 length: 11 residues. Trimming cost V 0 bases and J 8 bases, with 5 bases left between them. Here the CDR3 DNA reads TGCAGTGCTAGAGATGCGGATGAGCAGTTCTTC. Its translation: CSARDADEQFF.

The chain carries TRBV11-2 and TRBJ1-4; possibly TRBD1 for D (5 bases). The CDR3 runs to 15 residues. V was shortened by 3 bases and J by 3 bases, with 11 bases between the two germline ends. Germline CDR1 and CDR2: SGHAT and FQNNGV. The CDR3 reads CASSFLGGANEKLFF. The DNA for the CDR3 is TGTGCCAGCAGCTTCTTGGGGGGGGCTAATGAAAAACTGTTTTTT.

The chain joins TRBV5-1 to TRBJ2-2, with D uncertain. This CDR3 region has 13 residues. Trimming pared 2 bases from V and 1 base from J, leaving 3 bases between. Looked up from germline, CDR1 is SGHRS and CDR2 is YFSETQ. CDR3 nucleotides: TGCGCCAGCAGCTTCGGGAACACCGGGGAGCTGTTTTTT. Translating gives CASSFGNTGELFF.

This clone was recorded at least ten times. J is TRBJ2-7 and V is TRBV11-2; D is unresolved. With 1 base removed from V and 7 bases from J, the gap between germline ends came to 11 bases. The CDR3 spans 13 residues. CDR1 and CDR2 (germline): SGHAT, FQNNGV. The DNA for the CDR3 is TGTGCCAGCAGCTTAGTACCCTCCGGGGAGCAGTACTTC. It is translated as CASSLVPSGEQYF.

The chain links TRBV19 to TRBJ2-5, with D possibly matching TRBD2 (6 bases). V was trimmed by 6 bases and J by 0 bases, leaving 11 bases between them. Per germline, CDR1 LNHDA and CDR2 SQIVND (reference sequence). The length of the CDR3 is 14 residues. The CDR3 protein is CASRRGGNQETQYF. CDR3 DNA sequence: TGTGCCAGTAGGAGGGGCGGGAACCAAGAGACCCAGTACTTC.

CDR3 amino acids: CASSYGRPGRSPLHF. CDR3 DNA: TGTGCCAGCAGTTACGGGCGCCCGGGGAGGTCACCCCTCCACTTT. The J gene is TRBJ1-6, the V gene TRBV6-5; D unresolved. Germline V gene sequence: CDR1 MNHEY, CDR2 SVGAGI. CDR3 length: 15 amino acids. Trimming stripped 2 bases from V and 10 bases from J, with 15 bases between.

This chain joins TRBV3-1 (or the pseudogene TRBV3-2) and TRBJ1-5; no firm D call. The V end lost 4 bases, the J end lost 7 bases, and 14 bases lay between the germline ends. Per the germline V gene, CDR1 is LGHDT and CDR2 is YNNKEL (reference sequence). The CDR3 consists of 14 residues. The CDR3 is CASSPWTVGQPQHF. CDR3 nucleotides: TGTGCCAGCAGCCCCTGGACTGTAGGGCAGCCCCAGCATTTT.

The chain employs TRBV18 and TRBJ2-1; no definite D call. The CDR3 runs to 12 residues. V was pared by 6 bases and J by 8 bases, with 11 bases between. In germline, CDR1 is KGHSH, CDR2 LQKENI. CDR3 sequence (DNA): TGTGCCAGCTCGTCGTTGTCGGATGAGCAGTTCTTC. It specifies CASSSLSDEQFF.

The chain carries TRBV14 and TRBJ1-2; a weak D match, TRBD1 (6 bases). There are 14 residues in the CDR3. V was pared by 0 bases and J by 8 bases, with 13 bases between. CDR1 is SGHDN, CDR2 FVKESK, per germline. CDR3 residues: CASSQDRTARGYTF. The CDR3 nucleotides are TGTGCCAGCAGCCAAGATCGGACAGCCCGGGGCTACACCTTC.

The chain has TRBV4-1 and TRBJ2-5; tentatively, D is TRBD2 (6 bases). V lost 4 bases, J lost 0 bases, and 12 bases lay in between. The CDR3 has 15 residues. Germline V CDR1 and CDR2: MGHRA, YSYEKL. For the CDR3, the DNA is TGCGCCAGCAGCCCCAGGGACTCCTACCAAGAGACCCAGTACTTC. Amino acid sequence: CASSPRDSYQETQYF.

This clone was seen a few times. The J gene is TRBJ2-2, the V gene TRBV9, with 7 bases aligning to TRBD1. The CDR3 runs 15 residues. Germline-derived CDR1 and CDR2 are SGDLS and YYNGEE. Germline trimming cut 3 bases from V and 4 bases from J; bases unmatched to any gene: 6. This chain's CDR3 is CASSDRDRLTGELFF. The CDR3 nucleotides are TGTGCCAGCAGCGATAGGGACAGACTCACCGGGGAGCTGTTTTTT.

The V gene is TRBV2, the J gene TRBJ1-3; TRBD1 is a possible D gene (5 bases). Looked up from germline, CDR1 is SNHLY and CDR2 is FYNNEI. Trimming cost V 6 bases and J 0 bases, with 15 bases left between them. The CDR3 is made up of 16 amino acids. The CDR3: CASRPGVLFSGNTIYF. The CDR3 DNA reads TGTGCCAGCAGACCGGGGGTCCTCTTCTCTGGAAACACCATATATTTT.

The chain carries TRBV7-5 and TRBJ1-2; the table's D call of TRBD1 was not tested on the DNA. TRBV7-5 is assigned pseudogene status. There are 16 residues in the CDR3. The CDR3 DNA sequence: TGTGCCAGAAGCTTAGCTAGGGGCCTTTCGGGCTATGGCTACACCTTC. This translates into CARSLARGLSGYGYTF.

V and J are TRBV2 and TRBJ1-4; D unresolved. V dropped 7 bases and J dropped 4 bases, with 13 bases sitting between them. Germline lookup yields CDR1 SNHLY and CDR2 FYNNEI. This CDR3 is 14 amino acids long. The CDR3 region has the DNA TGTGCCAGCACTGCGACGTCGGGTAATGAAAAACTGTTTTTT. As protein: CASTATSGNEKLFF.

The genes are TRBV7-2 and TRBJ2-5; 12 bases line up with TRBD2. CDR1 and CDR2 (germline): SGHTA, FQGNSA. The V segment lost 4 bases and the J segment 5 bases; nucleotides outside the gene matches: 8. This CDR3 is 16 amino acids long. The CDR3 DNA follows: TGTGCCAGCAGCTCCCCCGGACTAGCGGGATGGGAGACCCAGTACTTC. It yields the protein CASSSPGLAGWETQYF.